These 26 T cell receptor beta chains share one sample of origin, sequenced in a study of blood T cell repertoires in COVID-19. This table comes from immunoSEQ multiplex PCR, and its TCRdb copy is limited to in-frame clones, with some not included. The sample records approximately 140,000 clones, approximately 87% being singletons. Sequenced material: PBMCs or T cells enriched from blood (not recorded which). Source of these receptors: a woman in her 30s with acute COVID-19.

This chain uses TRBV6-2 or TRBV6-3 with TRBJ1-5, with 7 bases aligning to TRBD1. The CDR3 spans 13 residues. The V gene end was trimmed by 6 bases and the J gene end by 4 bases; junction bases not matched to a gene: 3. CDR1 is MNHEY and CDR2 is SVGEGT in the germline V gene. CDR3 residues: CASSRQGNQPQHF. Here the CDR3 DNA reads TGTGCCAGCAGCCGACAGGGAAATCAGCCCCAGCATTTT.

The rearrangement uses TRBV15 and TRBJ2-1; TRBD2 agrees at 8 bases. The CDR3 contains 13 residues. After removal of 5 bases from V and 8 bases from J, the junction contained 5 bases not matched to a gene. Germline V lookup: CDR1 LNHNV, CDR2 YYDKDF (reference sequence). For the CDR3, the DNA is TGTGCCACCAGCCGAGGACTAGCCCATGAGCAGTTCTTC. Its protein is CATSRGLAHEQFF. Complete variable domain (other parts from reference TRBV15 and TRBJ2-1): DAMVIQNPRYQVTQFGKPVTLSCSQTLNHNVMYWYQQKSSQAPKLLFHYYDKDFNNEADTPDNFQSRRPNTSFCFLDIRSPGLGDTAMYLCATSRGLAHEQFFGPGTRLTVL.

The V gene is TRBV30, the J gene TRBJ2-7, with D possibly TRBD1 on 6 matching bases. Germline V gives CDR1 GTSNPN, CDR2 SVGIG (reference sequence). Trimming cost V 2 bases and J 2 bases, with 10 bases left between them. CDR3 size: 13 residues. The CDR3 sequence: CAWSQGHTYEQYF. The CDR3 region has the DNA TGTGCCTGGAGTCAGGGACACACCTACGAGCAGTACTTC. Using reference TRBV30 and TRBJ2-7 for the parts outside the CDR3, the full variable domain is SQTIHQWPATLVQPVGSPLSLECTVEGTSNPNLYWYRQAAGRGLQLLFYSVGIGQISSEVPQNLSASRPQDRQFILSSKKLLLSDSGFYLCAWSQGHTYEQYFGPGTRLTVT.

The chain employs TRBV3-1 (or the pseudogene TRBV3-2) and TRBJ1-1, with a weak D call TRBD1 (6 bases). V was shortened by 7 bases and J by 2 bases, with 17 bases between the two germline ends. The CDR3 runs 15 residues. Germline V gives CDR1 LGHDT, CDR2 YNNKEL (reference sequence). This chain's CDR3 is CASKIGQSHNTEAFF. The CDR3 region has the DNA TGTGCCAGCAAAATCGGACAGTCACATAACACTGAAGCTTTCTTT.

This sequence joins TRBV6-5 and TRBJ1-2; D is possibly TRBD1 (5 bases). CDR3 length equals 12 residues. Germline CDR1 MNHEY, CDR2 SVGAGI. Trimming removed 10 bases from V and 7 bases from J, with 16 bases in between. Here the CDR3 reads CATGLDRRGYTF. In DNA, the CDR3 is TGTGCCACCGGCCTAGACAGACGTGGCTACACCTTC.

The chain is built from TRBV19 and TRBJ1-5; the match to TRBD1 covers 8 bases. Germline CDR1 is LNHDA and CDR2 is SQIVND (reference sequence). V gave up 4 bases and J gave up 3 bases; unmatched junction bases: 5. CDR3 size: 15 residues. The DNA of the CDR3 is TGTGCCAGTAGTAAGCCAGGGGGCTCCAATCAGCCCCAGCATTTT. This encodes CASSKPGGSNQPQHF.

This clone was seen a few times. This chain joins TRBV19 and TRBJ2-1; D might be TRBD2 (5 bases). The CDR3 runs 15 residues. CDR1 and CDR2 from the germline V gene are LNHDA and SQIVND (reference sequence). Between the trimmed V and J ends, which lost 8 bases and 3 bases, there was a span of 17 bases. The CDR3 sequence: CASSTLRELYNEQFF. CDR3 DNA sequence: TGTGCCAGTTCGACCCTTCGGGAACTCTACAATGAGCAGTTCTTC.

The rearrangement links TRBV2 to TRBJ1-5, with TRBD1 matching 9 bases. This CDR3 region has 16 residues. Germline V lookup: CDR1 SNHLY, CDR2 FYNNEI. J lost 6 bases, V lost 2 bases, and 8 bases had no gene match. The CDR3 DNA reads TGTGCCAGCAGTGAATTTGGGACAGGGTTCAGTCAGCCCCAGCATTTT. Translation: CASSEFGTGFSQPQHF.

J is TRBJ1-4 and V is TRBV10-3, with D possibly TRBD1 on 6 matching bases. V shed 9 bases and J shed 5 bases, with 16 bases lying between them. Per the germline V gene, CDR1 is ENHRY and CDR2 is SYGVKD. This CDR3 contains 14 residues. Here the CDR3 reads CAIGLGGLNEKLFF. CDR3 DNA sequence: TGTGCCATTGGATTGGGGGGGCTCAATGAAAAACTGTTTTTT.

V usage is TRBV30 and J usage is TRBJ1-1; 7 bases line up with TRBD1. This CDR3 is 15 amino acids long. After removal of 3 bases from V and 2 bases from J, the junction contained 9 bases not matched to a gene. Germline V gene data show CDR1 as GTSNPN and CDR2 as SVGIG (reference sequence). CDR3 region: CAWRGGRQGNTEAFF. The CDR3 region has the DNA TGTGCCTGGAGGGGTGGGAGACAGGGTAACACTGAAGCTTTCTTT.

This rearrangement joins TRBV2 to TRBJ1-3; a weak D match, TRBD1 (6 bases). The CDR3 has 15 amino acids. V was trimmed by 4 bases and J by 4 bases, leaving 14 bases between them. Germline assignment: CDR1 SNHLY and CDR2 FYNNEI. CDR3: CASSAFTGIGNTIYF. CDR3 in DNA: TGTGCCAGCAGTGCTTTTACAGGGATCGGAAACACCATATATTTT.

As for this clone: At one end, the junction sequence differs from germline, possibly due to a read error. The rearrangement uses TRBV7-7 and TRBJ2-2; 7 bases are shared with TRBD1. The length of the CDR3 is 16 residues. CDR1 and CDR2 (germline): SSHAT, FNYEAQ (reference sequence). The CDR3 here is CASSLGQALDTGELFF. CDR3 nucleotide sequence: TGTGCTAGCAGCCTTGGACAGGCTTTGGACACCGGGGAGCTGTTTTTT.

This sequence joins TRBV7-8 and TRBJ1-4; D unclear. The CDR3 totals 16 residues. Trimming took 0 bases from V and 3 from J, leaving 11 bases between them. Germline CDR1 is SGHVS and CDR2 is FQNEAQ. The CDR3 region is CASSLARVFANEKLFF. In DNA form, the CDR3 reads TGTGCCAGCAGCTTAGCACGGGTCTTTGCTAATGAAAAACTGTTTTTT.

This rearrangement joins TRBV5-1 to TRBJ2-1, with 9 bases lining up with TRBD2. Germline CDR1 SGHRS, CDR2 YFSETQ. The CDR3 runs 14 residues. The junction had 7 bases not matched to a gene; V was cut back by 4 bases and J by 8 bases. CDR3 coding DNA: TGCGCCAGCAGCCCCTTAGCGGGAGCCTATGAGCAGTTCTTC. It codes for CASSPLAGAYEQFF.

The chain has TRBV11-1 and TRBJ2-1; D might be TRBD2 (6 bases). The germline CDR1 and CDR2 sequences are SGHAT and FQDESV (reference sequence). The CDR3 is 15 residues long. The V gene lost 5 bases and the J gene lost 4 bases, with 15 bases spanning the gap. The CDR3 DNA follows: TGTGCCAGCAGCCGTCGCTCTGCGGGATACAATGAGCAGTTCTTC. As protein: CASSRRSAGYNEQFF. The full variable domain, completed using reference TRBV11-1 and TRBJ2-1, is EAEVAQSPRYKITEKSQAVAFWCDPISGHATLYWYRQILGQGPELLVQFQDESVVDDSQLPKDRFSAERLKGVDSTLKIQPAELGDSAMYLCASSRRSAGYNEQFFGPGTRLTVL.

This chain connects TRBV7-2 to TRBJ1-2, with 10 positions matching TRBD1. The CDR3 covers 14 residues. V was pared by 4 bases and J by 8 bases, with 7 bases of the junction left unmatched. CDR1 is SGHTA and CDR2 is FQGNSA in the germline V gene. This chain's CDR3 is CASSSGTGDRGYTF. The DNA of the CDR3 is TGTGCCAGCAGCTCCGGGACAGGGGATCGGGGCTACACCTTC.

CDR3 in amino acids: CASSLVYSPAGRFNEQFF. The CDR3 coding sequence is TGTGCCAGCAGCTTAGTATATTCCCCGGCGGGACGTTTCAATGAGCAGTTCTTC. The gene calls are TRBV11-2 and TRBJ2-1; D might be TRBD2 (6 bases). Germline CDR1 reads SGHAT; CDR2 reads FQNNGV. The CDR3 loop spans 18 amino acids. V was clipped by 1 base and J by 6 bases, with 22 bases between them.

The chain links TRBV10-2 to TRBJ2-2, with D maybe TRBD2 (7 bases). V gave up 4 bases and J gave up 3 bases, with 15 bases separating them. The CDR3 runs 16 residues. The germline gives CDR1 WSHSY, CDR2 SAAADI. CDR3 bases: TGCGCCAGCAGTGTAATCGGCGGGGGCTACACCGGGGAGCTGTTTTTT. Protein sequence: CASSVIGGGYTGELFF.

The chain employs TRBV30 and TRBJ1-2; the D is unclear. Germline V CDR1 and CDR2: GTSNPN, SVGIG (reference sequence). The CDR3 runs to 13 residues. Trimming shortened V by 3 bases and J by 2 bases, and 10 bases separated the two germline ends. In nucleotides, the CDR3 is TGTGCCTGGAGCCCGACTCTCAACTATGGCTACACCTTC. Amino acid sequence: CAWSPTLNYGYTF.

This clone was detected a few times. The chain links TRBV24-1 to TRBJ2-3; 13 positions agree with TRBD2. CDR3 length equals 17 residues. Per the germline V gene, CDR1 is KGHDR and CDR2 is SFDVKD. The V gene end was trimmed by 4 bases and the J gene end by 6 bases; junction bases not matched to a gene: 9. The CDR3 DNA reads TGTGCCACCAGTGACCCTGGACTAGCGGGAGAAGGTGATACGCAGTATTTT. This encodes CATSDPGLAGEGDTQYF.

The chain links TRBV23-1 to TRBJ2-7; D unresolved. TRBV23-1 is reported as an ORF; its role is uncertain. This CDR3 comprises 11 residues. Between the trimmed V and J ends, which lost 3 bases and 3 bases, there was a span of 3 bases. In DNA form, the CDR3 reads TGCGCCAGCAGTCACGTCTACGAGCAGTACTTC. This sequence encodes CASSHVYEQYF.

The V and J genes are TRBV11-2 and TRBJ2-5; 10 bases are a match to TRBD2. Germline V gives CDR1 SGHAT, CDR2 FQNNGV. The CDR3 runs 19 residues. V gave up 4 bases and J gave up 5 bases; unmatched junction bases: 19. The CDR3 sequence is CASSSSPLAGAVVGETQYF. The CDR3 DNA reads TGTGCCAGCAGCTCTTCCCCTCTAGCGGGAGCGGTCGTAGGGGAGACCCAGTACTTC.

The table lists this clone with a few counts. The V gene is TRBV6-2 or TRBV6-3, the J gene TRBJ1-5; TRBD1 might be the D (5 bases). The CDR3 covers 14 residues. Trimming left V 6 bases short and J 1 base short, with 10 bases between. Germline V gene lookup returns CDR1 MNHEY and CDR2 SVGEGT. For the CDR3, the DNA is TGTGCCAGCAGCCCTCAGGGAAGCAATCAGCCCCAGCATTTT. The encoded protein is CASSPQGSNQPQHF.

The genes are TRBV7-2 and TRBJ2-5, with 8 positions matching TRBD1. This CDR3 is 11 amino acids long. Germline V gene data show CDR1 as SGHTA and CDR2 as FQGNSA. The CDR3 loop reads CATDRGGSQYF. The CDR3 DNA reads as TGTGCTACTGACAGGGGAGGTTCCCAGTACTTC. The variable domain in full, with the rest retrieved from reference TRBV7-2 and TRBJ2-5, is GAGVSQSPSNKVTEKGKDVELRCDPISGHTALYWYRQSLGQGLEFLIYFQGNSAPDKSGLPSDRFSAERTGGSVSTLTIQRTQQEDSAVYLCATDRGGSQYFGPGTRLLVL.

This chain connects TRBV7-3 to TRBJ1-1; D remains unclear. V lost 2 bases, J lost 0 bases, and 4 bases lay in between. The length of the CDR3 is 13 residues. Germline CDR1 reads SGHTA; CDR2 reads FQGTGA. In DNA, the CDR3 is TGTGCCAGCAGCTTATCTCTGAACACTGAAGCTTTCTTT. Translation: CASSLSLNTEAFF.

The V gene is TRBV25-1, the J gene TRBJ1-6; no definite D call. The V end was cut by 3 bases, the J end by 4 bases, with 7 bases between. This CDR3 spans 14 amino acids. Germline assignment: CDR1 MGHDK and CDR2 SYGVNS. The CDR3 sequence: CASSEGVYNSPLHF. DNA for the CDR3: TGTGCCAGCAGTGAGGGCGTGTATAATTCACCCCTCCACTTT. Supplemented by reference TRBV25-1 and TRBJ1-6, the full variable domain reads EADIYQTPRYLVIGTGKKITLECSQTMGHDKMYWYQQDPGMELHLIHYSYGVNSTEKGDLSSESTVSRIRTEHFPLTLESARPSHTSQYLCASSEGVYNSPLHFGNGTRLTVT.